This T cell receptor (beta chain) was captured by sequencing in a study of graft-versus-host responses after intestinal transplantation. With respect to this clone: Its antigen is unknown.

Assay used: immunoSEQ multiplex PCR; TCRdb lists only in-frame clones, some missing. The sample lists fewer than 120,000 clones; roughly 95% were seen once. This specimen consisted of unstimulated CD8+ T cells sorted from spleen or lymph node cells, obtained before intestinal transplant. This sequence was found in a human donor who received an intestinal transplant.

The CDR3 reads CASSYSREFGDYEQYF. The CDR3 DNA sequence: TGTGCCAGCAGTTACTCGAGGGAGTTCGGCGATTACGAGCAGTACTTC. The chain joins TRBV6-5 to TRBJ2-7, with TRBD2 as a possible D gene (5 bases). The CDR3 is 16 amino acids. Germline CDR1 MNHEY, CDR2 SVGAGI. The V and J ends lost 0 bases and 4 bases respectively, with 16 bases between them.